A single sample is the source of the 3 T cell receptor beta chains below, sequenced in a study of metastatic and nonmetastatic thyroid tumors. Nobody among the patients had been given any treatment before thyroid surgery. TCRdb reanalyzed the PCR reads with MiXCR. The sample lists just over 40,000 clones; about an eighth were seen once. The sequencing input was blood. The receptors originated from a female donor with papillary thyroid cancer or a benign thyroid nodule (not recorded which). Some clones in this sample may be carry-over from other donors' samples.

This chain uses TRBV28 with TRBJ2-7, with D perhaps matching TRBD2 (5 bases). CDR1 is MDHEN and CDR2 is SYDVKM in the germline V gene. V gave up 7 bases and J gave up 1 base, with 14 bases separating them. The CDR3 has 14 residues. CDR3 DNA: TGTGCCAGCACCCCAGGTCGGGGATCCTACGAGCAGTACTTC. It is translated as CASTPGRGSYEQYF.

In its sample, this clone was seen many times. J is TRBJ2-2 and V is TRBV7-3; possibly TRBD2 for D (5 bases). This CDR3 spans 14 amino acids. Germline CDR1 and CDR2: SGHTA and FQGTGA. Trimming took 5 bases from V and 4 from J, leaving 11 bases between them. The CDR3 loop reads CASSTAASTGELFF. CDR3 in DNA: TGTGCCAGCAGCACAGCGGCTAGCACCGGGGAGCTGTTTTTT.

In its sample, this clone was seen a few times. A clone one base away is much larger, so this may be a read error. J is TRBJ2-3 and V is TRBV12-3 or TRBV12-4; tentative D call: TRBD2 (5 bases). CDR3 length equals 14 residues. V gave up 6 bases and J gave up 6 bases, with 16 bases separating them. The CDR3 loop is CASRYGEMYDTQYF. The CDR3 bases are TGTGCCAGCAGGTATGGGGAGATGTATGATACGCAGTATTTT.